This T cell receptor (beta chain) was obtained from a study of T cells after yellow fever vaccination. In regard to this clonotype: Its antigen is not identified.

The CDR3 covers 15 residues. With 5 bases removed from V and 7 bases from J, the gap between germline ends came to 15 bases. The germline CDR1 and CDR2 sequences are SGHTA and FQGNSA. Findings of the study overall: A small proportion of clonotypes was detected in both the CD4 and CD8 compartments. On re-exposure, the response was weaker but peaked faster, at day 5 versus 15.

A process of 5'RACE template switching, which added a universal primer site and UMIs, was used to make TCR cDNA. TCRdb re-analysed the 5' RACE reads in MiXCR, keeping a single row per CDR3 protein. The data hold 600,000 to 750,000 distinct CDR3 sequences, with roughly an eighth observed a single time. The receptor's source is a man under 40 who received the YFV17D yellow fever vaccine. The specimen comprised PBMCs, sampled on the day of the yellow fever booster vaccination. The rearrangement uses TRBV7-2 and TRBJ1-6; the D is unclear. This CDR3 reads CASSNQQTSNSPLHF. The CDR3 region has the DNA TGTGCCAGCAGCAACCAGCAGACCTCCAATTCACCCCTCCACTTT.